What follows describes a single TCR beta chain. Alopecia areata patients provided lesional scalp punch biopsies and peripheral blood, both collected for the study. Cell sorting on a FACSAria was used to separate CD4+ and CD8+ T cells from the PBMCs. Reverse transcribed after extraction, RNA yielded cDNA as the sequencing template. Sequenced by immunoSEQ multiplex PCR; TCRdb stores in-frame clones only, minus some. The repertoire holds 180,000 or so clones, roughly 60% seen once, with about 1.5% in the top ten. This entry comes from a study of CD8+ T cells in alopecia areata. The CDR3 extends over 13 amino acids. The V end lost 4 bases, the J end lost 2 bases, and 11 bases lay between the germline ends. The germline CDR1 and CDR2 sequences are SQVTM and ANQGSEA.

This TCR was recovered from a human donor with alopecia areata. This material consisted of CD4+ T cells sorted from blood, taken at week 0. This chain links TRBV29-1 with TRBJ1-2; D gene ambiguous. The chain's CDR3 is CSVVHTVNYGYTF. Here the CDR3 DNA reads TGCAGCGTTGTCCACACTGTAAACTATGGCTACACCTTC.